The 5 T cell receptor beta chains in this list originate from one sample, sequenced in a study of technical replicates of blood from a handful of donors. TCRdb's table, derived via immunoSEQ multiplex PCR, lists solely in-frame clones and lacks some. This table has approximately 70,000 clones, 90% to 95% appearing once. The source material was T cells isolated from PBMCs. These receptors were obtained from a human donor in good health. Some clones in this sample may be carry-over from other donors' samples.

The chain carries TRBV9 and TRBJ2-2; 7 positions agree with TRBD2. Germline loops: CDR1 SGDLS, CDR2 YYNGEE. This CDR3 is built from 15 residues. V shed 4 bases, J shed 5 bases, and the junction held 8 bases outside the gene matches. CDR3 coding DNA: TGTGCCAGCAGCTTGGAGGGAGGGGAGACCGGGGAGCTGTTTTTT. Translated: CASSLEGGETGELFF.

The rearrangement uses TRBV5-1 and TRBJ2-7; 10 bases fit TRBD1. The CDR3 consists of 14 residues. CDR1 SGHRS and CDR2 YFSETQ come from the germline V gene. Trimming took 6 bases from V and 5 from J; bases not matched to a gene: 8. The CDR3 loop is CASTEGTGDNEQYF. In nucleotides, the CDR3 is TGCGCCAGCACGGAAGGGACAGGGGATAACGAGCAGTACTTC.

CDR3 in DNA: TGTGCCAGCAGCGACGACGGGGACACCGGGGAGCTGTTTTTT. Residues: CASSDDGDTGELFF. The V call is TRBV5-4, the J call TRBJ2-2; TRBD2 might be the D (5 bases). From germline, CDR1 is SGHNT and CDR2 YYREEE (reference sequence). Deletions cut 4 bases from V and 3 bases from J, with 10 bases between. This CDR3 is 14 amino acids long.

CDR3 sequence (DNA): TGTGCCAGCCCAGGCCCGAGGGGGTCCTCCTACGAGCAGTACTTC. Translated, it gives CASPGPRGSSYEQYF. V is TRBV11-2 and J is TRBJ2-7; the D gene is possibly TRBD1 (6 bases). The ends were cut back, 8 bases at V and 0 bases at J, with 17 bases in the middle. Germline V gene data show CDR1 as SGHAT and CDR2 as FQNNGV. The CDR3 has 15 residues.

V and J are TRBV19 and TRBJ1-5, with TRBD1 matching 9 bases. This CDR3 is built from 13 residues. Germline CDR1 LNHDA, CDR2 SQIVND (reference sequence). J gave up 2 bases and V 9 bases, and 2 bases lay outside the gene matches. The CDR3 DNA sequence: TGTGCCAGGGACAGGGGAGGCAATCAGCCCCAGCATTTT. This gives the protein CARDRGGNQPQHF.